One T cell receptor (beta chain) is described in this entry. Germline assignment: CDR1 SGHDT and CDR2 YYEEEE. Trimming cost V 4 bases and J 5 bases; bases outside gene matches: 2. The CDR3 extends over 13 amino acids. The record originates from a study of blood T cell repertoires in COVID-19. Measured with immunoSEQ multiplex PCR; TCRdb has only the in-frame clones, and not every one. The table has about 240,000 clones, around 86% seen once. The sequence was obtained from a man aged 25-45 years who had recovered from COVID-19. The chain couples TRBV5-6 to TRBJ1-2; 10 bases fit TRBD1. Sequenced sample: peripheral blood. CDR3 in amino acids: CASSRDRGYGYTF. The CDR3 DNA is TGTGCCAGCAGCCGGGACAGGGGTTATGGCTACACCTTC.